Below are 15 T cell receptor beta chains sequenced from a single sample in a study of blood T cells in healthy people across ages. Combining a sample-barcoded 5' primer with a J-beta primer mix, a second PCR ran for about 7 to 11 cycles. MiXCR was run by TCRdb on the 5' RACE reads, yielding one entry per CDR3 protein. In the table there are about 1,800,000 distinct CDR3 sequences, roughly 27% of which are singletons. Sample: blood. The receptors were sampled from a woman aged 30 to 39 in good health.

This clonotype was seen only a few times. This rearrangement joins TRBV3-1 to TRBJ2-5; D gene ambiguous. V lost 4 bases and J lost 1, with 10 bases in between. Per the germline V gene, CDR1 is LGHDT and CDR2 is YNNKEL (reference sequence). The CDR3 contains 14 residues. CDR3: CASSPTPTQETQYF. In DNA form, the CDR3 reads TGTGCCAGCAGCCCTACGCCCACCCAAGAGACCCAGTACTTC.

V gene TRBV14 combines with J gene TRBJ2-1; tentative D call: TRBD2 (6 bases). Germline CDR1 SGHDN, CDR2 FVKESK. Between the trimmed V and J ends, which lost 3 bases and 5 bases, there was a span of 26 bases. The CDR3 is 19 amino acids. The CDR3 nucleotides read TGTGCCAGCAGCCATCGCCTGTTCCCTCGGCGGGGAAACGACAATGAGCAGTTCTTC. The encoded protein is CASSHRLFPRRGNDNEQFF.

The chain recombines TRBV5-5 with TRBJ1-2, with unresolved D. The CDR3 extends over 13 amino acids. Per germline, CDR1 SGHKS and CDR2 YYEKEE (reference sequence). V was shortened by 2 bases and J by 0 bases, with 5 bases between the two germline ends. Here the CDR3 reads CASSFKPNYGYTF. The CDR3 DNA reads TGTGCCAGCAGCTTTAAGCCTAACTATGGCTACACCTTC. Complete variable domain (other parts from reference TRBV5-5 and TRBJ1-2): DAGVTQSPTHLIKTRGQQVTLRCSPISGHKSVSWYQQVLGQGPQFIFQYYEKEERGRGNFPDRFSARQFPNYSSELNVNALLLGDSALYLCASSFKPNYGYTFGSGTRLTVV.

The rearrangement links TRBV3-1 to TRBJ1-6; a weak D match, TRBD1 (5 bases). V lost 1 base and J 9 bases, leaving 13 bases between the germline ends. The CDR3 has 15 residues. The germline CDR1 and CDR2 sequences are LGHDT and YNNKEL (reference sequence). The CDR3 protein is CASSQGRGRGSPLHF. CDR3 sequence (DNA): TGTGCCAGCAGCCAAGGACGGGGAAGGGGTTCACCCCTCCACTTT. Drawing the rest from reference TRBV3-1 and TRBJ1-6, the complete variable domain is DTAVSQTPKYLVTQMGNDKSIKCEQNLGHDTMYWYKQDSKKFLKIMFSYNNKELIINETVPNRFSPKSPDKAHLNLHINSLELGDSAVYFCASSQGRGRGSPLHFGNGTRLTVT.

This clonotype has just a few counts. The rearrangement uses TRBV7-8 and TRBJ2-7; the match to TRBD2 covers 9 bases. Per the germline V gene, CDR1 is SGHVS and CDR2 is FQNEAQ. Trimming removed 1 base from V and 4 bases from J; junction bases left unmatched: 14. This CDR3 comprises 18 residues. The CDR3 bases are TGTGCCAGCAGCTTAGTGTATGGGGCGGGAGGGCCTGGTTACGAGCAGTACTTC. This encodes CASSLVYGAGGPGYEQYF. Looking up the rest from reference TRBV7-8 and TRBJ2-7 gives the full variable domain: GAGVSQSPRYKVAKRGQDVALRCDPISGHVSLFWYQQALGQGPEFLTYFQNEAQLDKSGLPSDRFFAERPEGSVSTLKIQRTQQEDSAVYLCASSLVYGAGGPGYEQYFGPGTRLTVT.

This clonotype occurred a few times. This rearrangement joins TRBV24-1 to TRBJ2-1; D ambiguous. CDR1 is KGHDR, CDR2 SFDVKD, per germline. V was shortened by 3 bases and J by 7 bases, with 6 bases between the two germline ends. CDR3 length: 12 residues. The chain's CDR3 is CATSDQRNEQFF. DNA for the CDR3: TGTGCCACCAGTGATCAAAGGAATGAGCAGTTCTTC.

This clonotype was counted at least ten times. For the CDR3, the DNA is TGCGCCAGCAGCTTGGGCTCCGAGATCTATGGCTACACCTTC. The encoded protein is CASSLGSEIYGYTF. This rearrangement joins TRBV5-1 to TRBJ1-2; D gene ambiguous. This CDR3 spans 14 amino acids. CDR1 and CDR2 (germline): SGHRS, YFSETQ. The germline V and J ends were trimmed by 0 bases and 4 bases, with 10 bases remaining between them.

J is TRBJ2-7 and V is TRBV10-3; D might be TRBD1 (5 bases). There are 13 residues in the CDR3. Germline V gene sequence: CDR1 ENHRY, CDR2 SYGVKD. Trimming removed 7 bases from V and 4 bases from J, with 14 bases in between. CDR3 DNA sequence: TGTGCCATCAAGGGAACAGGAAATTACGAGCAGTACTTC. Translated, it gives CAIKGTGNYEQYF.

This clonotype was counted a few times. The V and J genes are TRBV7-3 and TRBJ1-2, with D tentatively TRBD1 (6 bases). Germline V gene data show CDR1 as SGHTA and CDR2 as FQGTGA. The CDR3 runs to 14 residues. The V end was cut by 4 bases, the J end by 8 bases, with 17 bases between. This chain's CDR3 is CASSSTLGGAGYTF. The CDR3 DNA reads as TGTGCCAGCAGCTCGACCCTTGGGGGGGCCGGCTACACCTTC.

This clonotype was seen more than once but under ten times. This chain joins TRBV4-1 and TRBJ1-1, with TRBD1 as a possible D gene (5 bases). The CDR3 has 15 amino acids. Trimming removed 0 bases at V and 7 bases at J, with 15 bases between. Germline CDR1 reads MGHRA; CDR2 reads YSYEKL. The CDR3 DNA is TGCGCCAGCAGCCAAGACGTCGCGTCGGGACGTGAAGCTTTCTTT. Translation: CASSQDVASGREAFF.

This clonotype has just a few counts. The rearrangement joins TRBV20-1 to TRBJ2-2, with 10 bases identical to TRBD2. V shed 5 bases and J 0 bases; nucleotides not matched to a gene: 9. This CDR3 has 17 amino acids. CDR1 and CDR2 from the germline V gene are DFQATT and SNEGSKA (reference sequence). The CDR3 spells CSAADPTSGTNTGELFF. CDR3 DNA: TGCAGTGCTGCCGACCCAACTAGCGGGACGAACACCGGGGAGCTGTTTTTT.

This clonotype was recorded a few times. The CDR3 nucleotides read TGTGCCACCAGCAGAGACCCGCTTGTGGGGACAACTAATGAAAAACTGTTTTTT. It encodes CATSRDPLVGTTNEKLFF. V is TRBV15 and J is TRBJ1-4, with no clear D. Looked up from germline, CDR1 is LNHNV and CDR2 is YYDKDF (reference sequence). V lost 0 bases and J lost 0, with 14 bases in between. The CDR3 has 18 residues.

The chain is built from TRBV2 and TRBJ2-5, with a tentative D call TRBD2 (6 bases). The CDR3 contains 15 residues. Germline CDR1 SNHLY, CDR2 FYNNEI. With 0 bases removed from V and 5 bases from J, the gap between germline ends came to 13 bases. The CDR3 coding sequence is TGTGCCAGCAGTGAAGCAGGCAAACGGGGGGAGACCCAGTACTTC. It is translated as CASSEAGKRGETQYF.

The sample holds a few counts of this clonotype. The rearrangement links TRBV20-1 to TRBJ2-7, with 7 bases lining up with TRBD1. V dropped 2 bases and J dropped 0; count of bases not matched to a gene: 4. Germline loops: CDR1 DFQATT, CDR2 SNEGSKA (reference sequence). The CDR3 spans 14 residues. The CDR3 sequence is CSARKTGPSYEQYF. CDR3 DNA sequence: TGCAGTGCTAGAAAGACAGGGCCCTCCTACGAGCAGTACTTC.

This clonotype was observed a few times. Its ends do not fully match the called genes, so a read error is possible. The genes are TRBV10-3 and TRBJ2-3; TRBD2 matches at 9 bases. The CDR3 is 15 amino acids. Germline V gives CDR1 ENHRY, CDR2 SYGVKD. The CDR3: CAVSLGLAGTDTQYF. DNA of the CDR3: TGTGCCGTCAGTCTGGGACTAGCTGGCACAGATACGCAGTATTTT.